The rows below give T cell receptor beta chains drawn from one sample of a study of early T cells in non-severe SARS-CoV-2 infection. TCRdb called the 5' RACE reads again in MiXCR, with one record for every CDR3 protein. The sample has some 48,000 distinct CDR3 sequences; about 10% are singletons. Material for sequencing was whole blood. These receptors came from an adult who was a healthcare worker with PCR-confirmed SARS-CoV-2 infection or an uninfected control (not recorded which). Both conserved end residues are part of each CDR3. The order of the fields is CDR3 length, J gene, V gene, clone size, D gene, CDR3 protein, CDR3 DNA. D genes are given only for firm matches. The size entry is marked missing in some rows and otherwise reads once, few, many or a size class.

CDR3 length: 13
J gene: TRBJ2-7
V gene: TRBV3-1
clone size: .
D gene: .
CDR3 protein: CASSQVSRARQYF
CDR3 DNA: TGTGCCAGCAGCCAAGTCTCGCGGGCAAGGCAGTACTTC

CDR3 length: 13
J gene: TRBJ1-1
V gene: TRBV6-5
clone size: many
D gene: .
CDR3 protein: CASSYSQSTEAFF
CDR3 DNA: TGTGCCAGCAGTTACTCGCAAAGCACTGAAGCTTTCTTT

CDR3 length: 11
J gene: TRBJ2-1
V gene: TRBV30
clone size: many
D gene: .
CDR3 protein: CAWSQDSEQFF
CDR3 DNA: TGTGCCTGGAGCCAGGACAGTGAGCAGTTCTTC

CDR3 length: 14
J gene: TRBJ1-1
V gene: TRBV21-1
clone size: .
D gene: .
CDR3 protein: CATHRGGGNTEAFF
CDR3 DNA: TGTGCCACCCACCGAGGAGGGGGGAACACTGAAGCTTTCTTT

CDR3 length: 15
J gene: TRBJ2-5
V gene: TRBV19
clone size: many
D gene: TRBD1
CDR3 protein: CASSKGDRGVETQYF
CDR3 DNA: TGTGCCAGTAGTAAGGGCGACAGGGGAGTAGAGACCCAGTACTTC

CDR3 length: 11
J gene: TRBJ2-7
V gene: TRBV29-1
clone size: .
D gene: TRBD2
CDR3 protein: CSALAGYEQYF
CDR3 DNA: TGCAGCGCACTAGCGGGATACGAGCAGTACTTC

CDR3 length: 11
J gene: TRBJ1-2
V gene: TRBV29-1
clone size: .
D gene: .
CDR3 protein: CSVDSNYGYTF
CDR3 DNA: TGCAGCGTTGACAGCAACTATGGCTACACCTTC

CDR3 length: 14
J gene: TRBJ2-7
V gene: TRBV19
clone size: once
D gene: TRBD2
CDR3 protein: CASSRLAGADEQYF
CDR3 DNA: TGTGCCAGTAGTAGGCTAGCGGGAGCCGACGAGCAGTACTTC

CDR3 length: 12
J gene: TRBJ2-2
V gene: TRBV30
clone size: many
D gene: .
CDR3 protein: CAWNTNTGELFF
CDR3 DNA: TGTGCCTGGAACACGAACACCGGGGAGCTGTTTTTT

CDR3 length: 15
J gene: TRBJ1-5
V gene: TRBV2
clone size: .
D gene: TRBD1
CDR3 protein: CASSVIPGQGSPQHF
CDR3 DNA: TGTGCCAGCAGTGTGATTCCGGGACAGGGATCTCCCCAGCATTTT

CDR3 length: 17
J gene: TRBJ1-6
V gene: TRBV20-1
clone size: .
D gene: .
CDR3 protein: CSAPTGLLSSYNSPLHF
CDR3 DNA: TGCAGTGCTCCTACGGGACTCCTGAGCTCCTATAATTCACCCCTCCACTTT

CDR3 length: 15
J gene: TRBJ1-6
V gene: TRBV30
clone size: many
D gene: .
CDR3 protein: CAWSVLGRAGSPLHF
CDR3 DNA: TGTGCCTGGAGTGTACTGGGGAGGGCCGGCTCACCCCTCCACTTT

CDR3 length: 14
J gene: TRBJ2-7
V gene: TRBV29-1
clone size: few
D gene: TRBD2
CDR3 protein: CSVQGLASSYEQYF
CDR3 DNA: TGCAGCGTCCAGGGACTAGCATCATCCTACGAGCAGTACTTC

CDR3 length: 14
J gene: TRBJ2-7
V gene: TRBV7-6
clone size: .
D gene: .
CDR3 protein: CASSLAGEEYEQYF
CDR3 DNA: TGTGCCAGCAGCTTAGCAGGAGAAGAATACGAGCAGTACTTC

CDR3 length: 14
J gene: TRBJ1-1
V gene: TRBV29-1
clone size: .
D gene: TRBD1
CDR3 protein: CSVGTGLGPLEAFF
CDR3 DNA: TGCAGCGTTGGGACAGGGCTCGGACCCCTTGAAGCTTTCTTT

CDR3 length: 14
J gene: TRBJ1-5
V gene: TRBV5-1
clone size: many
D gene: .
CDR3 protein: CASSFGPGNQPQHF
CDR3 DNA: .

CDR3 length: 14
J gene: TRBJ2-7
V gene: TRBV2
clone size: many
D gene: TRBD1
CDR3 protein: CASSEGTGTYEQYF
CDR3 DNA: TGTGCCAGCAGTGAAGGGACAGGGACCTACGAGCAGTACTTC

CDR3 length: 16
J gene: TRBJ1-2
V gene: TRBV20-1
clone size: .
D gene: TRBD1
CDR3 protein: CSAGDAGTGINYGYTF
CDR3 DNA: TGCAGTGCTGGAGACGCCGGGACAGGGATTAACTATGGCTACACCTTC

CDR3 length: 13
J gene: TRBJ2-1
V gene: TRBV20-1
clone size: few
D gene: TRBD2
CDR3 protein: CSARDGLAGERFF
CDR3 DNA: TGCAGTGCTAGAGATGGACTAGCGGGAGAAAGGTTCTTC

CDR3 length: 15
J gene: TRBJ1-1
V gene: TRBV6-5
clone size: .
D gene: TRBD1
CDR3 protein: CASSLERQGGTEAFF
CDR3 DNA: TGTGCCAGCAGTTTGGAAAGACAGGGGGGAACTGAAGCTTTCTTT

CDR3 length: 14
J gene: TRBJ1-2
V gene: TRBV29-1
clone size: .
D gene: .
CDR3 protein: CSAPTGPPNYGYTF
CDR3 DNA: TGCAGCGCACCAACAGGGCCCCCTAACTATGGCTACACCTTC

CDR3 length: 16
J gene: TRBJ2-1
V gene: TRBV5-1
clone size: many
D gene: .
CDR3 protein: CASSPGWGGNYNEQFF
CDR3 DNA: TGCGCCAGCAGCCCTGGTTGGGGTGGAAACTACAATGAGCAGTTCTTC

CDR3 length: 14
J gene: TRBJ1-4
V gene: TRBV7-7
clone size: many
D gene: TRBD1
CDR3 protein: CASSTGTANEKLFF
CDR3 DNA: TGTGCCAGCAGTACCGGGACAGCTAATGAAAAACTGTTTTTT

CDR3 length: 15
J gene: TRBJ2-3
V gene: TRBV5-6
clone size: many
D gene: TRBD2
CDR3 protein: CASSPLAGVSDTQYF
CDR3 DNA: TGTGCCAGCAGCCCCCTGGCGGGAGTCTCAGATACGCAGTATTTT

CDR3 length: 14
J gene: TRBJ1-5
V gene: TRBV7-2
clone size: many
D gene: TRBD1
CDR3 protein: CASRGQGASQPQHF
CDR3 DNA: TGTGCCAGCAGAGGACAGGGCGCCTCTCAGCCCCAGCATTTT

CDR3 length: 15
J gene: TRBJ2-3
V gene: TRBV18
clone size: many
D gene: TRBD1
CDR3 protein: CASSRDRGDTDTQYF
CDR3 DNA: TGTGCCAGCTCACGGGACAGGGGAGACACAGATACGCAGTATTTT

CDR3 length: 12
J gene: TRBJ1-1
V gene: TRBV7-8
clone size: many
D gene: .
CDR3 protein: CASSLFDTEAFF
CDR3 DNA: TGTGCCAGCAGCTTGTTCGACACTGAAGCTTTCTTT

CDR3 length: 13
J gene: TRBJ2-7
V gene: TRBV5-1
clone size: .
D gene: .
CDR3 protein: CASSFVSSYEQYF
CDR3 DNA: TGCGCCAGCAGCTTTGTCAGTTCCTACGAGCAGTACTTC

CDR3 length: 13
J gene: TRBJ1-2
V gene: TRBV29-1
clone size: many
D gene: TRBD1
CDR3 protein: CSVEPGQGLGYTF
CDR3 DNA: TGCAGCGTTGAACCGGGACAGGGACTTGGCTACACCTTC

CDR3 length: 16
J gene: TRBJ2-1
V gene: TRBV18
clone size: many
D gene: .
CDR3 protein: CASSPQSGVTNNEQFF
CDR3 DNA: TGTGCCAGCTCACCACAATCGGGGGTCACCAACAATGAGCAGTTCTTC

CDR3 length: 13
J gene: TRBJ1-1
V gene: TRBV28
clone size: .
D gene: .
CDR3 protein: CASSLVGPPEAFF
CDR3 DNA: TGTGCCAGCAGTTTAGTGGGTCCCCCTGAAGCTTTCTTT

CDR3 length: 14
J gene: TRBJ2-3
V gene: TRBV19
clone size: many
D gene: .
CDR3 protein: CASTSSGRTDTQYF
CDR3 DNA: TGTGCCAGTACCTCGAGCGGCCGCACAGATACGCAGTATTTT

CDR3 length: 14
J gene: TRBJ2-2
V gene: TRBV25-1
clone size: many
D gene: .
CDR3 protein: CASSGGRGWGKLFF
CDR3 DNA: TGTGCCAGCAGTGGGGGAAGGGGCTGGGGGAAGCTGTTTTTT

CDR3 length: 14
J gene: TRBJ2-7
V gene: TRBV18
clone size: .
D gene: TRBD2
CDR3 protein: CASRTSGRTYEQYF
CDR3 DNA: TGTGCCAGCCGGACTAGCGGGAGGACCTACGAGCAGTACTTC

CDR3 length: 13
J gene: TRBJ2-7
V gene: TRBV20-1
clone size: many
D gene: .
CDR3 protein: CSAIERQTYEQYF
CDR3 DNA: TGCAGTGCCATAGAGCGGCAAACCTACGAGCAGTACTTC